This paragraph reports one TCR beta chain. The PCR used 60 Vbeta and 13 Jbeta primers. Sequenced by immunoSEQ multiplex PCR; TCRdb stores in-frame clones only, minus some. The sample contains about 190,000 clones, approximately 77% of which appear only once. The data were obtained in a study of cytomegalovirus exposure and HLA in healthy donors. The CDR3 contains 15 residues. Germline V gives CDR1 MDHEN, CDR2 SYDVKM. V lost 10 bases and J lost 1, with 19 bases in between. This clonotype was sampled from a man aged 40-49 years in good health and CMV-seropositive. V and J are TRBV28 and TRBJ1-2; possibly TRBD1 for D (5 bases). Sequencing input: PBMCs. The CDR3 here is CATGEGPIRNYGYTF. CDR3 DNA sequence: TGTGCCACGGGGGAGGGGCCAATTCGTAACTATGGCTACACCTTC.